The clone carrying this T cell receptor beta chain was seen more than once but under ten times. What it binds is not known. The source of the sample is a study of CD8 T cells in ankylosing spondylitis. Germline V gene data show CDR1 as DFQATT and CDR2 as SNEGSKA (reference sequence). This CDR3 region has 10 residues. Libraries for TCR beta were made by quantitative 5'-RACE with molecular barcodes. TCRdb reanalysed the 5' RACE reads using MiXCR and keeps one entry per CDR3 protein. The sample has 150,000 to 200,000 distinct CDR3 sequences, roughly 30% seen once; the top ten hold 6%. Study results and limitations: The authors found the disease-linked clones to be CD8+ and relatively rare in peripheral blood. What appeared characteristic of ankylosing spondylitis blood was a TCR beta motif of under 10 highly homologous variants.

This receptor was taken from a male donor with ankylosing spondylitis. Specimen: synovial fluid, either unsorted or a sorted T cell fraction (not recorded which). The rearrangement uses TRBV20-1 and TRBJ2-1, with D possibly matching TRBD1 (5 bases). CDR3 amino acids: CTTAYNEQFF. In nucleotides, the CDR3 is TGCACGACAGCTTACAATGAGCAGTTCTTC.